This T cell receptor (beta chain) was recovered during a study of early T cells in non-severe SARS-CoV-2 infection. Germline V gives CDR1 LGHNA, CDR2 YSLEER. Trimming stripped 0 bases from V and 5 bases from J, with 11 bases between. The length of the CDR3 is 16 residues. Individual cDNA molecules received unique molecular identifiers during library preparation. TCRdb reprocessed the 5' RACE reads with MiXCR, giving one entry per CDR3 protein. Of approximately 69,000 distinct CDR3 sequences listed, approximately 12% are singletons. Overall study results and limits: A preference for anti-spike CD8 responses marked VDJdb matching, which missed private and CD4 specificities.

Details on this clonotype: Its target is not known.

The origin of this receptor is an adult who was a healthcare worker with PCR-confirmed SARS-CoV-2 infection or an uninfected control (not recorded which). V is TRBV4-3 and J is TRBJ1-6, with D possibly TRBD1 on 5 matching bases. Sequencing was carried out using whole blood. The chain's CDR3 is CASSQDLTANNSPLHF. The CDR3 DNA is TGCGCCAGCAGCCAAGATTTGACAGCTAATAATTCACCCCTCCACTTT.